This section outlines one TCR beta chain sequence together with its context. Its antigen is undetermined. J was trimmed by 3 bases and V by 6 bases; bases with no gene match: 8. The CDR3 has 17 amino acids. Germline CDR1 ENHRY, CDR2 SYGVKD. No infections or other immune events were documented during collection. This record belongs to a study of identifying expanded T cells in peripheral blood. Whole-study findings and limits: Clone count variance between roughly 2-week samples rose with total template count. Around 1.2 clones differed between technical replicates, versus about 15 and 19 over time.

Profiling relied on immunoSEQ multiplex PCR, and the TCRdb table lists in-frame clones only, not all of them. The sample shows around 100,000 clones, around 89% of them seen only once. The sequenced sample consisted of blood. The clonotype comes from a person between 18 and 75 years old in good health. V and J are TRBV10-3 and TRBJ2-7, with 16 positions matching TRBD2. CDR3 protein: CAISSGLAGGEGYEQYF. The CDR3 region has the DNA TGTGCCATCAGCTCGGGACTAGCGGGGGGGGAAGGCTACGAGCAGTACTTC.